Included here is one TCR beta chain sequence, with context. Its recognized antigen is unknown. Base qualities are not provided; no much larger clone lies one nucleotide away. The entry originates in a study of OX40 agonist ivuxolimab in advanced cancers. Notes on the research overall: Ivuxolimab was a fully human IgG2 agonistic monoclonal antibody targeting the costimulatory receptor OX40 (CD134). Intravenous ivuxolimab was administered to patients every 2 weeks at six dose levels: 0.01, 0.1, 0.3, 1.5, 3 and 10 mg/kg. Prior anti-PD-1, anti-PD-L1 or anti-CTLA-4 therapy was permitted, and checkpoint inhibitors had been received by less than 45% of dose-escalation patients. The paper describes the monotherapy dose-escalation part (N of about 50 patients) of the phase I trial of ivuxolimab. Partial responses occurred in three dose-escalation patients, of whom one had hepatocellular carcinoma and two had cutaneous melanoma. Peripheral TCRbeta sequencing aimed to test whether ivuxolimab altered TCR sequence diversity and caused clonal T-cell expansion. Of the roughly 50 dose-escalation patients, hepatocellular carcinoma was present in about 20, melanoma in roughly 15, renal cell carcinoma in 9 and head and neck cancer in 9. The dose-escalation cohort was roughly 87% male with a mean age of around 62 years, ranging from roughly 23 to 90. Broad study findings and their caveats: Partial responders in the 0.1-3.0 mg/kg groups had among the lowest normalized peripheral clonal expansion, especially among CD8+ T cells. After ivuxolimab, expanded clones were on average more numerous among CD8+ T cells than among CD4+ T cells. The antigen specificity of the peripheral T cells that underwent clonal expansion was not determined. At doses of 0.1 to 3.0 mg/kg, clonal expansion of both CD4+ and CD8+ T cells in blood was seen between baseline and week 6. Low levels of normalized T-cell clonal expansion were also seen in some patients who did not respond.

For sequencing of the TCRbeta CDR3 region, genomic DNA was extracted from the sorted cells. The immunoSEQ Assay was used for sequencing of TCRbeta CDR3 regions. This immuneACCESS table, as held by TCRdb, lists in-frame sequences with V and J called but not all clones. Of the missing ones, under half trace to an unresolved V gene in checked studies; the others have no known cause. The sample table holds tens of thousands of clones, of which around 77% were seen once. 21% of the sample goes to the ten largest clones. The trial excluded patients who had a history of autoimmune disease or were on systemic immunosuppression. Peripheral blood for TCR sequencing was collected from all dose cohorts at baseline, on cycle 4 day 1, and on cycle 7 day 1. Samples came from an open-label, multicenter, first-in-human phase I dose-escalation trial of ivuxolimab. Adults with locally advanced or metastatic melanoma, renal cell carcinoma, hepatocellular carcinoma or head and neck squamous cell carcinoma were enrolled in the trial. CD4+ and CD8+ T cells were sorted separately from peripheral blood before TCR sequencing.

As encoded in the germline V gene (reference sequence), CDR1 is GTSNPN while CDR2 is SVGIG. From cysteine to phenylalanine, the CDR3 is 14 amino acids long. The entry retains the CDR3 DNA only, 42 bases that are in frame from base 1. Trimming takes 0 bases from V and 0 bases from J, and the germline ends sit 7 bases apart. The input for sequencing was CD4+ or CD8+ T cells sorted from blood, taken in a trial of the OX40 agonist ivuxolimab. The TCR sequence derives from an adult with an advanced solid tumor such as melanoma, head and neck, liver or kidney cancer. This chain is built from TRBV30 and TRBJ2-3, with no confident D gene call. For the CDR3, the sequence is CAWSVPVSTDTQYF. The DNA sequence follows: TGTGCCTGGAGTGTACCAGTAAGCACAGATACGCAGTATTTT.